These 2 T cell receptor beta chains came from one sample sequenced in a study of blood T cells in healthy people across ages. A sample-barcoded 5' primer and a J-beta primer mix were used in a second PCR of roughly 6 to 12 cycles. Each CDR3 protein is one row after TCRdb ran MiXCR on the 5' RACE reads. The sample has more than 1,000,000 distinct CDR3 sequences; under 30% are singletons. These same data were also listed under a study on T cells of mothers and their children.

Sample: blood. The receptors stem from a girl between 2 and 10 years old in good health.

The sample holds a few counts of this clonotype. The chain combines TRBV29-1 with TRBJ2-5; 11 nucleotides align to TRBD1. Germline V gives CDR1 SQVTM, CDR2 ANQGSEA. The CDR3 runs 12 residues. J lost 8 bases, V lost 7 bases, and 6 bases had no gene match. The CDR3 DNA sequence: TGCAGCGCTGGGACAGGGGGAGGAACCCAGTACTTC. It codes for CSAGTGGGTQYF.

The rearrangement links TRBV5-1 to TRBJ1-1; D ambiguous. V lost 7 bases and J lost 0, with 16 bases in between. This CDR3 region has 15 residues. Germline V gene lookup returns CDR1 SGHRS and CDR2 YFSETQ. In nucleotides, the CDR3 is TGCGCCAGCTCAACCCTTGGACCGATGAACACTGAAGCTTTCTTT. It encodes CASSTLGPMNTEAFF.